The 12 T cell receptor beta chains below all came from one sample that was sequenced in a study of graft-versus-host responses after intestinal transplantation. The method was immunoSEQ multiplex PCR; TCRdb's version includes in-frame clones alone and lacks a portion of them. The table lists about 90,000 clones, 91% of them singletons. No cognate antigen is known for these TCRs. Source: unstimulated CD8+ T cells sorted from spleen or lymph node cells, taken before intestinal transplant. These receptors came from a human donor who received an intestinal transplant.

The V gene is TRBV6-6, the J gene TRBJ1-5, with unresolved D. The germline CDR1 and CDR2 sequences are MNHNY and SVGAGI (reference sequence). Trimming left V 2 bases short and J 4 bases short, with 6 bases between. The CDR3 extends over 13 amino acids. The CDR3 DNA follows: TGTGCCAGCAGTTACGACGGGAATCAGCCCCAGCATTTT. This encodes CASSYDGNQPQHF.

The chain has TRBV12-5 and TRBJ1-2; 8 bases agree with TRBD1. The CDR3 is 13 residues long. The V gene's germline CDR1 is LGHNT and CDR2 FRNRAP. V lost 3 bases, J lost 7 bases, and 4 bases stayed unmatched. The CDR3 DNA reads as TGTGCTAGTGGTTTTCAGGGGGCGGGTGGCTACACCTTC. As protein: CASGFQGAGGYTF.

This rearrangement joins TRBV19 to TRBJ1-5, with TRBD1 matching 8 bases. Losses at the gene ends were 7 bases for V and 1 base for J; bases not matched to a gene: 6. In germline, CDR1 is LNHDA, CDR2 SQIVND (reference sequence). The length of the CDR3 is 15 residues. CDR3 in amino acids: CASTDQGASNQPQHF. The CDR3 nucleotides read TGTGCCAGTACCGATCAGGGGGCGAGCAATCAGCCCCAGCATTTT.

This clone was seen more than once but under ten times. This chain uses TRBV2 with TRBJ1-5, with TRBD1 as a possible D gene (5 bases). Trimming removed 2 bases at V and 4 bases at J, with 12 bases between. CDR1 and CDR2 (germline): SNHLY, FYNNEI. The CDR3 is 15 residues long. The CDR3 bases are TGTGCCAGCAGTGAAAATGGGGCGGGGAATCAGCCCCAGCATTTT. This translates into CASSENGAGNQPQHF.

The rearrangement joins TRBV5-5 to TRBJ2-7; 8 bases match TRBD1. V shed 5 bases and J 4 bases; nucleotides not matched to a gene: 8. This CDR3 region has 14 residues. Germline assignment: CDR1 SGHKS and CDR2 YYEKEE (reference sequence). The CDR3 DNA sequence: TGTGCCAGCAGTTATGGACAGGGCGGATACGAGCAGTACTTC. Its translation: CASSYGQGGYEQYF. Full variable domain (rest looked up from reference TRBV5-5 and TRBJ2-7): DAGVTQSPTHLIKTRGQQVTLRCSPISGHKSVSWYQQVLGQGPQFIFQYYEKEERGRGNFPDRFSARQFPNYSSELNVNALLLGDSALYLCASSYGQGGYEQYFGPGTRLTVT.

The chain is built from TRBV19 and TRBJ1-1; 12 positions agree with TRBD1. With 4 bases clipped from V and 3 bases from J, the junction kept 6 bases outside the gene matches. This CDR3 is 16 amino acids long. Germline CDR1 LNHDA, CDR2 SQIVND (reference sequence). The CDR3 nucleotides are TGTGCCAGTAGTACTGGGACAGGGGGCGGTGACACTGAAGCTTTCTTT. It translates to CASSTGTGGGDTEAFF.

This chain joins TRBV28 and TRBJ2-7; D possibly corresponds to TRBD1 (6 bases). V lost 6 bases, J lost 6 bases, and 33 bases lay in between. This CDR3 contains 19 residues. Germline CDR1 MDHEN, CDR2 SYDVKM. The CDR3: CASRSLLRQGTFKVGEQYF. CDR3 coding DNA: TGTGCCAGCAGGTCCCTCTTGAGGCAGGGGACCTTCAAGGTTGGCGAGCAGTACTTC.

This clone appeared a few times. The CDR3 DNA is TGTGCCAGCAGCTATACGACAGGGGATGTGGGATCACCCCTCCACTTT. This gives the protein CASSYTTGDVGSPLHF. The V call is TRBV5-6, the J call TRBJ1-6, with 8 positions matching TRBD1. The CDR3 covers 16 residues. Germline V gene data show CDR1 as SGHDT and CDR2 as YYEEEE. Trimming took 3 bases from V and 10 from J; bases not matched to a gene: 12. The full variable domain, rest sourced from reference TRBV5-6 and TRBJ1-6, is DAGVTQSPTHLIKTRGQQVTLRCSPKSGHDTVSWYQQALGQGPQFIFQYYEEEERQRGNFPDRFSGHQFPNYSSELNVNALLLGDSALYLCASSYTTGDVGSPLHFGNGTRLTVT.

The V call is TRBV13, the J call TRBJ2-1; 8 nucleotides agree with TRBD2. V lost 2 bases and J lost 0; bases outside the gene matches: 6. This CDR3 comprises 17 residues. Germline V CDR1 and CDR2: PRHDT, FYEKMQ (reference sequence). CDR3 protein: CASSLSPSGSSYNEQFF. CDR3 bases: TGTGCCAGCAGCTTATCTCCCAGCGGGAGCTCCTACAATGAGCAGTTCTTC. Variable domain in full (rest from reference TRBV13 and TRBJ2-1): AAGVIQSPRHLIKEKRETATLKCYPIPRHDTVYWYQQGPGQDPQFLISFYEKMQSDKGSIPDRFSAQQFSDYHSELNMSSLELGDSALYFCASSLSPSGSSYNEQFFGPGTRLTVL.

The chain joins TRBV4-1 to TRBJ2-7; D is perhaps TRBD1 (5 bases). The CDR3 has 15 amino acids. Germline CDR1 MGHRA, CDR2 YSYEKL. Trimming removed 0 bases at V and 0 bases at J, with 9 bases between. DNA of the CDR3: TGCGCCAGCAGCCAAGATACAGGTAGCTCCTACGAGCAGTACTTC. Protein sequence: CASSQDTGSSYEQYF.

The genes are TRBV7-9 and TRBJ2-3, with 10 positions matching TRBD1. This CDR3 is built from 16 residues. Trimming took 5 bases from V and 2 from J; bases not matched to a gene: 7. CDR1 is SEHNR, CDR2 FQNEAQ, per germline (reference sequence). This CDR3 reads CASSPRGQGFTDTQYF. CDR3 coding DNA: TGTGCCAGCAGCCCCCGGGGACAGGGGTTCACAGATACGCAGTATTTT.

The gene calls are TRBV6-5 and TRBJ2-7, with TRBD2 matching over 9 bases. The V segment lost 6 bases and the J segment 6 bases; nucleotides outside the gene matches: 12. Per germline, CDR1 MNHEY and CDR2 SVGAGI. The CDR3 runs to 15 residues. The CDR3 region is CASRPRREGPGEQYF. The CDR3 DNA reads TGTGCCAGCAGACCTCGGCGGGAGGGCCCGGGCGAGCAGTACTTC.